These 32 T cell receptor beta chains originate from one sample sequenced in a study of naive and memory T cell subsets. An equimolar mix of two oligonucleotides served as the beta constant-region primer for TRBC1 and TRBC2. Each CDR3 protein gets one entry after TCRdb re-called the UMI-ligation and nested PCR reads with MiXCR. The table has around 160,000 distinct CDR3 sequences, 15% to 20% seen once. Specimen: naive CD4+ T cells from blood. These receptor sequences come from a human donor in good health.

The chain recombines TRBV7-2 with TRBJ2-2, with unresolved D. V was pared by 5 bases and J by 7 bases, with 14 bases between. This CDR3 is 14 amino acids long. CDR1 is SGHTA, CDR2 FQGNSA, per germline. CDR3 nucleotides: TGTGCCAGCAGCCCCCCGCGGTCTCACGGGGAGCTGTTTTTT. It yields the protein CASSPPRSHGELFF.

The chain is built from TRBV6-6 and TRBJ1-2; D is unresolved. The V and J ends lost 5 bases and 5 bases respectively, with 6 bases between them. This CDR3 contains 11 residues. The V gene's germline CDR1 is MNHNY and CDR2 SVGAGI (reference sequence). The CDR3 nucleotides read TGTGCCAGCAGTCCACAGTATGGCTACACCTTC. Translation: CASSPQYGYTF.

The chain links TRBV19 to TRBJ1-5, with unresolved D. The CDR3 consists of 13 residues. Per the germline V gene, CDR1 is LNHDA and CDR2 is SQIVND (reference sequence). With 7 bases removed from V and 7 bases from J, the gap between germline ends came to 14 bases. Written as DNA, the CDR3 is TGTGCCAGTACCAACCGGGGTTTCCAGCCCCAGCATTTT. It yields the protein CASTNRGFQPQHF.

This clonotype was observed once. The V gene is TRBV4-2, the J gene TRBJ1-6; no definite D call. This CDR3 is 15 amino acids long. V lost 2 bases, J lost 7 bases, and 12 bases lay in between. In germline, CDR1 is LGHNA, CDR2 YNFKEQ. CDR3 residues: CASSQHGEFNSPLHF. CDR3 coding DNA: TGTGCCAGCAGCCAACATGGCGAATTCAATTCACCCCTCCACTTT.

The sample holds a few counts of this clonotype. The chain has TRBV15 and TRBJ2-1; 7 bases are a match to TRBD1. The length of the CDR3 is 16 residues. The V gene end was trimmed by 1 base and the J gene end by 3 bases; junction bases not matched to a gene: 6. Germline V gene lookup returns CDR1 LNHNV and CDR2 YYDKDF (reference sequence). The CDR3 DNA reads TGTGCCACCAGCAGAGTGGGAACAGGGGTCTACAATGAGCAGTTCTTC. Its protein is CATSRVGTGVYNEQFF.

This clonotype was detected once. This chain connects TRBV12-3 or TRBV12-4 to TRBJ2-2; TRBD2 matches at 8 bases. Losses at the gene ends were 8 bases for V and 3 bases for J; bases not matched to a gene: 11. CDR3 size: 16 residues. The chain's CDR3 is CASGSSGSGDTGELFF. CDR3 sequence (DNA): TGTGCCAGCGGGTCAAGCGGGAGCGGGGACACCGGGGAGCTGTTTTTT.

This rearrangement joins TRBV18 to TRBJ2-7, with D possibly TRBD1 on 5 matching bases. Trimming removed 6 bases from V and 2 bases from J, with 11 bases in between. The CDR3 has 13 residues. The germline CDR1 and CDR2 sequences are KGHSH and LQKENI. This CDR3 is CASSMTVTYEQYF. For the CDR3, the DNA is TGTGCCAGCTCTATGACAGTCACCTACGAGCAGTACTTC.

This clonotype was detected a few times. The chain carries TRBV4-1 and TRBJ2-3; TRBD2 matches at 11 bases. CDR3 size: 18 residues. After removal of 0 bases from V and 0 bases from J, the junction contained 5 bases not matched to a gene. In germline, CDR1 is MGHRA, CDR2 YSYEKL. DNA for the CDR3: TGCGCCAGCAGCCAAGAACCGCTAGCGGGGGGAAGCACAGATACGCAGTATTTT. It codes for CASSQEPLAGGSTDTQYF.

The V and J genes are TRBV29-1 and TRBJ1-2; possible D gene TRBD1, 5 bases. CDR1 and CDR2 (germline): SQVTM, ANQGSEA. The V gene lost 4 bases and the J gene lost 4 bases, with 16 bases spanning the gap. The CDR3 is 14 amino acids. CDR3: CSVGDRPAGYGYTF. CDR3 DNA sequence: TGCAGCGTTGGTGACAGACCAGCGGGCTATGGCTACACCTTC.

The sample holds many counts of this clonotype. The chain has TRBV5-1 and TRBJ2-2; TRBD1 or TRBD2 may be the D gene (5 bases each). The germline V gene has CDR1 SGHRS and CDR2 YFSETQ. The CDR3 is made up of 13 amino acids. The V end lost 2 bases, the J end lost 7 bases, and 9 bases lay between the germline ends. The CDR3: CASSFLGDGELFF. The CDR3 DNA reads as TGCGCCAGCAGCTTCTTGGGGGACGGGGAGCTGTTTTTT.

The V gene is TRBV7-9, the J gene TRBJ2-7; 8 nucleotides match TRBD2. This CDR3 is built from 14 residues. Germline CDR1 is SEHNR and CDR2 is FQNEAQ (reference sequence). With 3 bases clipped from V and 3 bases from J, the junction kept 4 bases outside the gene matches. CDR3 nucleotides: TGTGCCAGCAGCTTTGGGACTAGTTTCTACGAGCAGTACTTC. Residues: CASSFGTSFYEQYF.

This chain joins TRBV20-1 and TRBJ1-1; 8 bases are shared with TRBD1. The CDR3 extends over 15 amino acids. The junction had 5 bases not matched to a gene; V was cut back by 0 bases and J by 2 bases. CDR1 and CDR2 from the germline V gene are DFQATT and SNEGSKA (reference sequence). The CDR3 DNA is TGCAGTGCTAGAGACCCAGGGGGCTCTAACACTGAAGCTTTCTTT. Residues: CSARDPGGSNTEAFF.

V usage is TRBV30 and J usage is TRBJ2-7; 11 bases agree with TRBD1. Trimming removed 8 bases from V and 4 bases from J; junction bases left unmatched: 4. The CDR3 extends over 12 amino acids. Per germline, CDR1 GTSNPN and CDR2 SVGIG (reference sequence). CDR3 region: CATGQGGYEQYF. The DNA of the CDR3 is TGTGCCACGGGACAGGGGGGGTACGAGCAGTACTTC.

This clonotype was found a few times. The J gene is TRBJ2-7, the V gene TRBV3-1; D gene uncertain. Germline lookup yields CDR1 LGHDT and CDR2 YNNKEL (reference sequence). The CDR3 loop spans 14 amino acids. Trimming removed 0 bases at V and 3 bases at J, with 9 bases between. As DNA, the CDR3 is TGTGCCAGCAGCCAAGAACTCAGTATCTACGAGCAGTACTTC. This sequence encodes CASSQELSIYEQYF.

The chain combines TRBV20-1 with TRBJ2-3; 11 bases are shared with TRBD2. Trimming removed 3 bases from V and 4 bases from J; junction bases left unmatched: 3. Germline V gives CDR1 DFQATT, CDR2 SNEGSKA (reference sequence). The CDR3 has 14 amino acids. The CDR3 is CSARGLAESDTQYF. The CDR3 bases are TGCAGTGCTAGGGGACTAGCGGAGTCAGATACGCAGTATTTT.

This clonotype was observed a handful of times. The chain links TRBV29-1 to TRBJ2-1, with TRBD2 identical over 8 bases. Germline V gene lookup returns CDR1 SQVTM and CDR2 ANQGSEA. J gave up 6 bases and V 1 base, and 11 bases lay outside the gene matches. CDR3 length equals 16 residues. CDR3 protein: CSVEGRRAGALNEQFF. CDR3 in DNA: TGCAGCGTTGAAGGTAGGAGAGCGGGAGCCCTCAATGAGCAGTTCTTC.

This clonotype was recorded a few times. This sequence joins TRBV12-3 or TRBV12-4 and TRBJ2-3; a weak D match, TRBD2 (8 bases). The V gene lost 3 bases and the J gene lost 7 bases, with 26 bases spanning the gap. This CDR3 contains 18 residues. CDR3 nucleotides: TGTGCCAGCAGTTTTAGGATTGTCGGGAGGGGGCACTCGAATACGCAGTATTTT. Its translation is CASSFRIVGRGHSNTQYF.

The chain uses TRBV5-1 and TRBJ2-4; 9 positions match TRBD1. The V segment lost 4 bases and the J segment 5 bases; nucleotides outside the gene matches: 7. This CDR3 region has 15 residues. Germline V gene lookup returns CDR1 SGHRS and CDR2 YFSETQ. The chain's CDR3 is CASSPRTGDENIQYF. CDR3 DNA: TGCGCCAGCAGCCCGCGGACAGGGGATGAAAACATTCAGTACTTC.

This clonotype has a count of ten or more. V is TRBV11-2 and J is TRBJ2-1, with TRBD2 matching over 8 bases. In germline, CDR1 is SGHAT, CDR2 FQNNGV. The CDR3 spans 15 residues. After removal of 5 bases from V and 4 bases from J, the junction contained 7 bases not matched to a gene. The CDR3 DNA follows: TGTGCCAGCAGCATCAGCGGGAGTAGTTACAATGAGCAGTTCTTC. Its protein is CASSISGSSYNEQFF.

CDR3 sequence: CSAPGTSGETQYF. The CDR3 DNA reads TGCAGTGCTCCCGGGACTAGCGGAGAGACCCAGTACTTC. The V and J genes are TRBV20-1 and TRBJ2-5; TRBD2 agrees at 11 bases. The CDR3 spans 13 residues. Germline V CDR1 and CDR2: DFQATT, SNEGSKA (reference sequence). J gave up 4 bases and V 5 bases, and 3 bases lay outside the gene matches.

This clonotype was counted a few times. The CDR3 sequence is CSASLAGVSDTQYF. CDR3 DNA: TGCAGTGCTAGTCTAGCGGGAGTCTCAGATACGCAGTATTTT. V gene TRBV20-1 combines with J gene TRBJ2-3, with 10 bases matching TRBD2. Germline V gives CDR1 DFQATT, CDR2 SNEGSKA (reference sequence). The CDR3 loop spans 14 amino acids. V lost 3 bases and J lost 4; bases outside the gene matches: 4.

In its sample, this clonotype was seen a few times. J is TRBJ2-7 and V is TRBV3-1; 9 bases align to TRBD2. The CDR3 is made up of 18 amino acids. CDR1 is LGHDT, CDR2 YNNKEL, per germline (reference sequence). V shed 0 bases, J shed 3 bases, and the junction held 12 bases outside the gene matches. The CDR3 loop reads CASSQEGGLAGSFYEQYF. The CDR3 region has the DNA TGTGCCAGCAGCCAAGAGGGTGGCCTAGCGGGATCGTTCTACGAGCAGTACTTC.

In this sample, this clonotype turned up a few times. The chain uses TRBV5-1 and TRBJ2-1, with TRBD2 matching 9 bases. After removal of 3 bases from V and 5 bases from J, the junction contained 3 bases not matched to a gene. Germline V gives CDR1 SGHRS, CDR2 YFSETQ. This CDR3 has 14 residues. The CDR3 is CASSSIAGDNEQFF. CDR3 sequence (DNA): TGCGCCAGCAGCTCAATAGCGGGAGACAATGAGCAGTTCTTC.

The rearrangement uses TRBV29-1 and TRBJ2-3; D ambiguous. V was clipped by 7 bases and J by 0 bases, with 14 bases between them. CDR1 and CDR2 (germline): SQVTM, ANQGSEA. The CDR3 is made up of 14 amino acids. The CDR3 region has the DNA TGCAGCGCGAACAAGCCTCCAAGCACAGATACGCAGTATTTT. It yields the protein CSANKPPSTDTQYF.

CDR3 sequence reads: CAMRGAVDTQYF. The CDR3 DNA follows: TGTGCCATGAGGGGAGCGGTGGATACGCAGTATTTT. The J gene is TRBJ2-3, the V gene TRBV27; either TRBD1 or TRBD2 may fit D (5 bases each). The CDR3 is 12 residues long. V was trimmed by 10 bases and J by 6 bases, leaving 14 bases between them. The germline V gene has CDR1 MNHEY and CDR2 SMNVEV (reference sequence).

The V gene is TRBV6-5, the J gene TRBJ2-1; 11 positions agree with TRBD2. The CDR3 has 16 amino acids. Unmatched junction bases numbered 13, after V lost 5 bases and J lost 10 bases. Germline assignment: CDR1 MNHEY and CDR2 SVGAGI. The CDR3 protein is CASSPYLAGGPAEQFF. In DNA, the CDR3 is TGTGCCAGCAGTCCCTATTTAGCGGGAGGGCCTGCCGAGCAGTTCTTC.

This chain uses TRBV29-1 with TRBJ1-5; the D is unclear. V lost 4 bases, J lost 0 bases, and 7 bases lay in between. The germline V gene has CDR1 SQVTM and CDR2 ANQGSEA. The CDR3 runs 13 residues. In nucleotides, the CDR3 is TGCAGCGTTGCGGATAATAGCAATCAGCCCCAGCATTTT. Its protein product is CSVADNSNQPQHF.

The V gene is TRBV7-9, the J gene TRBJ1-1, with unresolved D. Germline V lookup: CDR1 SEHNR, CDR2 FQNEAQ (reference sequence). Trimming stripped 4 bases from V and 1 base from J, with 19 bases between. CDR3 length: 17 amino acids. The CDR3 region is CASSSQGFRVRNTEAFF. CDR3 in DNA: TGTGCCAGCAGCTCTCAAGGATTCAGAGTCCGGAACACTGAAGCTTTCTTT.

The chain is built from TRBV20-1 and TRBJ1-6, with a tentative D call TRBD1 (5 bases). The V end lost 2 bases, the J end lost 7 bases, and 33 bases lay between the germline ends. Germline V gives CDR1 DFQATT, CDR2 SNEGSKA (reference sequence). The CDR3 has 21 amino acids. Written as DNA, the CDR3 is TGCAGTGCTAGACAGACTAACAGGAGTACGGGCCTCAAGGATTTGAATTCACCCCTCCACTTT. Its translation is CSARQTNRSTGLKDLNSPLHF.

V and J are TRBV20-1 and TRBJ2-5; 11 nucleotides align to TRBD2. V gave up 6 bases and J gave up 5 bases; unmatched junction bases: 14. This CDR3 is built from 16 residues. Germline V gives CDR1 DFQATT, CDR2 SNEGSKA (reference sequence). This chain's CDR3 is CSATTTLAGGGETQYF. CDR3 DNA: TGCAGTGCCACCACCACCCTAGCGGGAGGAGGGGAGACCCAGTACTTC.

V gene TRBV5-4 combines with J gene TRBJ2-3; TRBD2 matches 7 bases. The length of the CDR3 is 14 residues. Germline V gives CDR1 SGHNT, CDR2 YYREEE (reference sequence). V was pared by 3 bases and J by 1 base, with 2 bases of the junction left unmatched. This CDR3 reads CASSSGLGTDTQYF. The DNA of the CDR3 is TGTGCCAGCAGCTCCGGACTAGGCACAGATACGCAGTATTTT.

This clonotype was counted a few times. The chain uses TRBV12-3 or TRBV12-4 and TRBJ2-7, with a weak D call TRBD2 (6 bases). This CDR3 spans 12 amino acids. Trimming shortened V by 5 bases and J by 8 bases, and 13 bases separated the two germline ends. As DNA, the CDR3 is TGTGCCAGCAGTCCCCCTGGGGGGAAGCAGTACTTC. This translates into CASSPPGGKQYF.